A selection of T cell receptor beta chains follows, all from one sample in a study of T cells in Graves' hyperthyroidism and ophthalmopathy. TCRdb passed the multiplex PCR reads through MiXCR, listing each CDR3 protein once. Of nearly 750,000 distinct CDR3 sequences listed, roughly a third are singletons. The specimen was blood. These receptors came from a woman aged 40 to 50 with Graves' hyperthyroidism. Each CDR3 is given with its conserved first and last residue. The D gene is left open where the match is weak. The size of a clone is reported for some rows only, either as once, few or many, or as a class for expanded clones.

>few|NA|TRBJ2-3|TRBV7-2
TGTGCCAGCAGCTTCGAGTTCCTCGGCACAGATACGCAGTATTTT
CASSFEFLGTDTQYF
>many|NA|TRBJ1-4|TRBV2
TGTGCCAGCAGTGGAGGGACACACGAAAAACTGTTTTTT
CASSGGTHEKLFF
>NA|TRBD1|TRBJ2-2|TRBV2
TGTGCCAGCAGTTACCCAGGGGGCTCGAACACCGGGGAGCTGTTTTTT
CASSYPGGSNTGELFF
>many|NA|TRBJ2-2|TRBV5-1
TGCGCCAGCAGCCAAACCCACACCGGGGAGCTGTTTTTT
CASSQTHTGELFF
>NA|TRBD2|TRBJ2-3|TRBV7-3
TGTGCCAGCAGCCCCGGGACTAGAGTTGGAGATACGCAGTATTTT
CASSPGTRVGDTQYF
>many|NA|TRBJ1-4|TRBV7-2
TGTGCCAGCAGGACCACAGGGAGGACTAATGAAAAACTGTTTTTT
CASRTTGRTNEKLFF
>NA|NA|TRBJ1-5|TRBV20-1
TGCAGTGCCACCGGGACAAAAGGGCCGACACAGCCCCAGCATTTT
CSATGTKGPTQPQHF
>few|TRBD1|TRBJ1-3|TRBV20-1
TGCAGTGCTAGAGGGATGGGGGACAGAAGCTCTGGAAACACCATATATTTT
CSARGMGDRSSGNTIYF
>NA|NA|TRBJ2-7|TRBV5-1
TGCGCCGGCAGTCCAGACAGGGAGGAGGCCGAGCAGTACTTC
CAGSPDREEAEQYF
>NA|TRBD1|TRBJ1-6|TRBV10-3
TGTGCCATCAGTGGCGGACAGGGAGGATCACCCCTCCACTTT
CAISGGQGGSPLHF
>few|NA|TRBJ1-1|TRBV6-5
TGTGCCAGCGCCGGCACAATAAACACTGAAGCTTTCTTT
CASAGTINTEAFF
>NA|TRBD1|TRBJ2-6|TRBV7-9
TGTGCCAGCAGCCCCGAGGGGGACAGGCTACGCTCTGGGGCCAACGTCCTGACTTTC
CASSPEGDRLRSGANVLTF
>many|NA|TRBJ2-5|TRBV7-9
TGTGCCAGCAGCCTTCCCCGAGGGGAAGGCGAGACCCAGTACTTC
CASSLPRGEGETQYF
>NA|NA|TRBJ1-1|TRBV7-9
TGTGCCAGCAGCTTAACGTCTGATATGAACACTGAAGCTTTCTTT
CASSLTSDMNTEAFF
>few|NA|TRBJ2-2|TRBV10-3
TGTGCCATCAATAGGGGTGAAAGCGCGAACACCGGGGAGCTGTTTTTT
CAINRGESANTGELFF
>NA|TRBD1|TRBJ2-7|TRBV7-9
TGTGCCAGCAGCCAAGTAGGACAGGGAGCTCAGTACTTC
CASSQVGQGAQYF
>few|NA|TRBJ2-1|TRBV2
TGTGCCAGCAGTGAGTGGGACGAACGGGGCAATGAGCAGTTCTTC
CASSEWDERGNEQFF
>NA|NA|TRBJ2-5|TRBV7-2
TGTGCCACCAGCTTACAGGGAGAAGAGACCCAGTACTTC
CATSLQGEETQYF
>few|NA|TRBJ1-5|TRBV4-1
TGCGCCAGCAGCCAAGAGTTTCAGTTCAATCAGCCCCAGCATTTT
CASSQEFQFNQPQHF
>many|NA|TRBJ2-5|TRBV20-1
TGCAGTGCCGCCAGGAGCGGCCAAGAGACCCAGTACTTC
CSAARSGQETQYF
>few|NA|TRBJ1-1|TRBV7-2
TGTGCCAGCAGCTTAATTGATACCCGGGGCAACACTGAAGCTTTCTTT
CASSLIDTRGNTEAFF
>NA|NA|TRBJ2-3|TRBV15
TGTGCCACCAGCAGGTACACAGATACGCAGTATTTT
CATSRYTDTQYF
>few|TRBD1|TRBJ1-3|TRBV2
TGTGCCAGCTCACCAGGGACAGGGACCTACTCTGGAAACACCATATATTTT
CASSPGTGTYSGNTIYF
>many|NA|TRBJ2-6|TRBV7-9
TGTGCCAGCAGCTTAGGGACAGTCGGGGCCAACGTCCTGACTTTC
CASSLGTVGANVLTF
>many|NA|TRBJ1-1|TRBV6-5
TGTGCCAGCAGTTACCAGAGGGTGAACACTGAAGCTTTCTTT
CASSYQRVNTEAFF
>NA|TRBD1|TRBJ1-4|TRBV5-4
TGTGCCAGCAGCCAGGACAGGGGGCTTAGGTCTACTAATGAAAAACTGTTTTTT
CASSQDRGLRSTNEKLFF
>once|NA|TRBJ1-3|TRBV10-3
TGTGCCATCAGTGAGGCAGTCCTTAGAGATGGAAACACCATATATTTT
CAISEAVLRDGNTIYF
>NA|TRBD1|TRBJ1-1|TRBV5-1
TGCGCCAGCAGTCTCAGGGGGGGGTCGGGGAACACTGAAGCTTTCTTT
CASSLRGGSGNTEAFF
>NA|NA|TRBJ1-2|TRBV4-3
TGCGCCAGCAGCCAAGATCGCGGTAGCGGAGTTGGCTACACCTTC
CASSQDRGSGVGYTF
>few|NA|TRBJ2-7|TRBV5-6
TGTGCCAGCAGCTTCATGGGCGAGCAGTACTTC
CASSFMGEQYF
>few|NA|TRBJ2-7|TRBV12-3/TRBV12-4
TGTGCCAGCAGTTTACCATTCTACGAGCAGTACTTC
CASSLPFYEQYF
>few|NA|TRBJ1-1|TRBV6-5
TGTGCCAGCAGTTTGAGAGAGGATGAAGCTTTCTTT
CASSLREDEAFF
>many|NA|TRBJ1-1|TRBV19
TGTGCCAGTATAGGGAGGAGGAGCACTGAAGCTTTCTTT
CASIGRRSTEAFF
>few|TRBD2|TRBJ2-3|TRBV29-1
TGCAGCGTTGAGACTAGCGGGAAGGCAGATACGCAGTATTTT
CSVETSGKADTQYF
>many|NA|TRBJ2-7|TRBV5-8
TGTGCCAGCAGCTATACCCGGGACCTGACCTACGAGCAGTACTTC
CASSYTRDLTYEQYF
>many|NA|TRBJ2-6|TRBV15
TGTGCCACCAGCAGAGATCGGAACCCAGAGGGTTATGGGGCCAACGTCCTGACTTTC
CATSRDRNPEGYGANVLTF
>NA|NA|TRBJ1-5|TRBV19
TGTGCCAGTAGTCTAGAACATAGCAATCAGCCCCAGCATTTT
CASSLEHSNQPQHF
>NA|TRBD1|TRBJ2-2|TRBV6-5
TGTGCCAGCAGTTACTCTTGGACAGGTCTGGACACCGGGGAGCTGTTTTTT
CASSYSWTGLDTGELFF
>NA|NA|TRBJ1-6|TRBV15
TGTGCCACCAGCAGAGGATGGGTTTTGGGCTATAATTCACCCCTCCACTTT
CATSRGWVLGYNSPLHF
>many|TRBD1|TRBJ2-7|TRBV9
TGTGCCAGCAGTGTACTAGGGGACAGCTCCTACGAGCAGTACTTC
CASSVLGDSSYEQYF
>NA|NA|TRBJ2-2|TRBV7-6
TGTGCCAGCAGCTTGGACCCATCCGGGGAGCTGTTTTTT
CASSLDPSGELFF
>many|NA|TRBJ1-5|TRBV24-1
TGTGCCACCAGTGATTACAGGGCAAGTCAGCCCCAGCATTTT
CATSDYRASQPQHF
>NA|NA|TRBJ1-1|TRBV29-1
TGCAGCGTTGTAGTCTCCAACACTGAAGCTTTCTTT
CSVVVSNTEAFF
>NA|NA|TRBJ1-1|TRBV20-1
TGCAGTGCTAGAGTTTTTGGGGGGGAATCGAGTGAAGCTTTCTTT
CSARVFGGESSEAFF
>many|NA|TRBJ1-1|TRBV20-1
TGCAGTGCTACCCAGGGGCTCGAAGCTTTCTTT
CSATQGLEAFF
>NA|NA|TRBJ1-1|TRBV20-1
TGCAGTGCTAGTACCCGGGGAGGAGGGATGAACACTGAAGCTTTCTTT
CSASTRGGGMNTEAFF
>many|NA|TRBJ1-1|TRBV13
TGTGCCAGCACCTGGGACCAGGAGGACACTGAAGCTTTCTTT
CASTWDQEDTEAFF
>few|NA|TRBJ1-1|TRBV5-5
TGTGCCAGCAGCTTGGGCCCACAGGGTATGAACACTGAAGCTTTCTTT
CASSLGPQGMNTEAFF
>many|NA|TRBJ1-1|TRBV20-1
TGCAGTGCTATCGGGGACACTGAAGCTTTCTTT
CSAIGDTEAFF